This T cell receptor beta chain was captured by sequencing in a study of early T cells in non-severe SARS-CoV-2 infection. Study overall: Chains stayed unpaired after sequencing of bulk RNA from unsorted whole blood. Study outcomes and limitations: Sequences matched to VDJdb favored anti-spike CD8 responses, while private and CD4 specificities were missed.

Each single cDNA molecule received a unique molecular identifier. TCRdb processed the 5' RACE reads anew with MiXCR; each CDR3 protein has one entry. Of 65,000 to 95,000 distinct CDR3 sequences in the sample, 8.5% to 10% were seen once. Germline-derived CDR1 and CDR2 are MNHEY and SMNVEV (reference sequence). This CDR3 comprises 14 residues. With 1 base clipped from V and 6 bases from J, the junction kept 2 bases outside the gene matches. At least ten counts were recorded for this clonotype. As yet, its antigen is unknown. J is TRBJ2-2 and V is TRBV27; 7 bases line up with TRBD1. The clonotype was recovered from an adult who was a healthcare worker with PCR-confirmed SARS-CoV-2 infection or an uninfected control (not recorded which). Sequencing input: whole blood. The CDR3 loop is CASSLYRGAGELFF. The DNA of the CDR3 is TGTGCCAGCAGTTTATACAGGGGAGCCGGGGAGCTGTTTTTT.